This T cell receptor (beta chain) comes out of a study of T cell changes during pregnancy in multiple sclerosis. Sequencing used immunoSEQ multiplex PCR; TCRdb keeps in-frame clones, though not all of them. The sample contains some 40,000 clones, around 92% of which appear only once. The specimen was CD8+ T cells from peripheral blood mononuclear cells, collected before pregnancy. This clonotype originated in a female donor with multiple sclerosis, enrolled in a pregnancy study.

CDR3 amino acids: CASSLLPLTGHINYGYTF. CDR3 coding DNA: TGTGCCAGCAGCCTACTCCCCCTTACAGGGCATATTAACTATGGCTACACCTTC. V is TRBV7-9 and J is TRBJ1-2, with D possibly TRBD1 on 6 matching bases. The CDR3 loop spans 18 amino acids. Between the trimmed V and J ends, which lost 5 bases and 1 base, there was a span of 23 bases. Germline CDR1 SEHNR, CDR2 FQNEAQ (reference sequence).